Shown below are 9 T cell receptor beta chains from a single sample sequenced in a study of T-cell memory formation after mild COVID-19. TCRdb re-derived calls from the 5' RACE reads in MiXCR, one entry per CDR3 protein. The sample yields about 420,000 distinct CDR3 sequences, more than 20% seen once. The sample was PBMCs or a T cell subset sorted from them (not recorded which). These receptors were collected from an adult woman who had mild COVID-19 (a few samples of this study predate the infection). Cell type and time point are not known.

This clonotype was seen a handful of times. The rearrangement joins TRBV5-1 to TRBJ1-1; possibly TRBD1 for D (5 bases). Looked up from germline, CDR1 is SGHRS and CDR2 is YFSETQ. The CDR3 contains 15 residues. Deletions cut 5 bases from V and 0 bases from J, with 14 bases between. CDR3 protein: CASRLRSGVNTEAFF. The DNA for the CDR3 is TGCGCCAGCAGATTAAGGTCGGGGGTGAACACTGAAGCTTTCTTT.

The chain couples TRBV7-9 to TRBJ2-1; the D gene is possibly TRBD2 (5 bases). CDR1 and CDR2 from the germline V gene are SEHNR and FQNEAQ (reference sequence). V lost 1 base and J 7 bases, leaving 11 bases between the germline ends. The CDR3 extends over 14 amino acids. The CDR3 is CASSLEGLTNEQFF. In nucleotides, the CDR3 is TGTGCCAGCAGCTTAGAAGGACTCACTAATGAGCAGTTCTTC. The complete variable domain, with remaining parts taken from reference TRBV7-9 and TRBJ2-1, reads DTGVSQNPRHKITKRGQNVTFRCDPISEHNRLYWYRQTLGQGPEFLTYFQNEAQLEKSRLLSDRFSAERPKGSFSTLEIQRTEQGDSAMYLCASSLEGLTNEQFFGPGTRLTVL.

Here the CDR3 reads CASSYGPAGPNEQFF. Written as DNA, the CDR3 is TGTGCCAGCAGTTACGGGCCAGCGGGGCCTAATGAGCAGTTCTTC. The chain joins TRBV6-6 to TRBJ2-1, with 7 bases lining up with TRBD2. The CDR3 has 15 residues. Looked up from germline, CDR1 is MNHNY and CDR2 is SVGAGI (reference sequence). The ends lost 2 bases at V and 7 bases at J; junction bases unmatched: 8.

This clonotype was picked up a small number of times. The chain recombines TRBV9 with TRBJ2-5; TRBD2 matches 11 bases. Germline trimming cut 3 bases from V and 0 bases from J; bases unmatched to any gene: 4. The CDR3 loop spans 16 amino acids. Germline V CDR1 and CDR2: SGDLS, YYNGEE. The CDR3 loop is CASSAGLAGNQETQYF. DNA of the CDR3: TGTGCCAGCAGCGCCGGACTAGCGGGTAACCAAGAGACCCAGTACTTC.

V is TRBV12-3 or TRBV12-4 and J is TRBJ2-3, with D possibly matching TRBD2 (5 bases). CDR3 length equals 14 residues. V was trimmed by 5 bases and J by 4 bases, leaving 13 bases between them. The DNA for the CDR3 is TGTGCCAGCAGTCGTACCGGGGTCCCAGATACGCAGTATTTT. Translating it yields CASSRTGVPDTQYF.

The genes are TRBV5-1 and TRBJ1-1, with 12 nucleotides matching TRBD1. Germline V gene sequence: CDR1 SGHRS, CDR2 YFSETQ. This CDR3 contains 17 residues. The trim removed 4 bases at V and 1 base at J, leaving 8 bases unmatched. CDR3 in DNA: TGCGCCAGCAGCAGCCGGGACAGGGGGCTCAGGAACACTGAAGCTTTCTTT. Translated: CASSSRDRGLRNTEAFF.

In its sample, this clonotype was seen many times. This rearrangement joins TRBV14 to TRBJ2-3; TRBD2 agrees at 10 bases. J was trimmed by 3 bases and V by 0 bases; bases with no gene match: 12. Germline-derived CDR1 and CDR2 are SGHDN and FVKESK. The CDR3 runs to 19 residues. The CDR3: CASSQERRSGRGPTDTQYF. The CDR3 nucleotides are TGTGCCAGCAGCCAAGAGCGTCGGAGCGGGAGGGGACCGACAGATACGCAGTATTTT.

This clonotype was observed a few times. This rearrangement joins TRBV28 to TRBJ2-7; D is perhaps TRBD2 (7 bases). This CDR3 is built from 15 residues. With 8 bases removed from V and 1 base from J, the gap between germline ends came to 18 bases. Germline V CDR1 and CDR2: MDHEN, SYDVKM. DNA of the CDR3: TGTGCCAGCGTCCCGGGGGGCGTTGTGTCCTACGAGCAGTACTTC. Translation: CASVPGGVVSYEQYF. Filled out from reference TRBV28 and TRBJ2-7, the complete variable domain reads DVKVTQSSRYLVKRTGEKVFLECVQDMDHENMFWYRQDPGLGLRLIYFSYDVKMKEKGDIPEGYSVSREKKERFSLILESASTNQTSMYLCASVPGGVVSYEQYFGPGTRLTVT.

V and J are TRBV29-1 and TRBJ2-1; TRBD2 aligns across 10 bases. Trimming took 6 bases from V and 4 from J; bases not matched to a gene: 6. This CDR3 spans 14 amino acids. Germline-derived CDR1 and CDR2 are SQVTM and ANQGSEA. The CDR3 bases are TGCAGCGTCCACCTAGCGGGAGTATACAATGAGCAGTTCTTC. Protein sequence: CSVHLAGVYNEQFF.